Each of the 9 T cell receptor beta chains below was sequenced from the same sample in a study of blood T cell repertoires in COVID-19. The method was immunoSEQ multiplex PCR; TCRdb's version includes in-frame clones alone and lacks a portion of them. The repertoire holds under 200,000 clones, with around 90% as singletons. Sequencing was done on a sample of peripheral blood. The source is a man aged 55 to 69 with acute or convalescent COVID-19.

The genes are TRBV25-1 and TRBJ2-2; D may be TRBD2 (6 bases). Looked up from germline, CDR1 is MGHDK and CDR2 is SYGVNS. V was trimmed by 7 bases and J by 1 base, leaving 10 bases between them. The CDR3 is 14 residues long. CDR3 loop: CASKIAENTGELFF. Here the CDR3 DNA reads TGTGCCAGCAAGATAGCGGAGAACACCGGGGAGCTGTTTTTT. Combining the CDR3 with reference TRBV25-1 and TRBJ2-2 gives the whole variable domain EADIYQTPRYLVIGTGKKITLECSQTMGHDKMYWYQQDPGMELHLIHYSYGVNSTEKGDLSSESTVSRIRTEHFPLTLESARPSHTSQYLCASKIAENTGELFFGEGSRLTVL.

CDR3 region: CASSQDLGTSGRPWETQYF. The CDR3 nucleotides read TGTGCCAGCAGCCAAGACCTGGGCACTAGCGGGAGGCCTTGGGAGACCCAGTACTTC. The chain is built from TRBV4-2 and TRBJ2-5; TRBD2 matches 12 bases. The germline gives CDR1 LGHNA, CDR2 YNFKEQ. The CDR3 length is 19 residues. The V segment lost 0 bases and the J segment 5 bases; nucleotides outside the gene matches: 13.

The CDR3 reads CASSAWDTYEQYV. The CDR3 DNA reads as TGTGCCAGCAGCGCCTGGGACACCTACGAGCAGTACGTC. The rearrangement joins TRBV7-8 to TRBJ2-7; perhaps TRBD1 as D (6 bases). CDR1 is SGHVS and CDR2 is FQNEAQ in the germline V gene. CDR3 length: 13 amino acids. Trimming left V 5 bases short and J 2 bases short, with 10 bases between.

The V call is TRBV11-3, the J call TRBJ1-1; D perhaps matches TRBD1 (5 bases). Germline V gene data show CDR1 as SGHNT and CDR2 as YENEEA. Trimming took off 4 bases at V and 10 bases at J, with 16 bases between the two ends. The CDR3 has 13 residues. This CDR3 is CASSYDRGAVAFF. Written as DNA, the CDR3 is TGTGCCAGCAGCTACGACAGAGGCGCGGTAGCTTTCTTT. The full variable domain, rest sourced from reference TRBV11-3 and TRBJ1-1, is EAGVVQSPRYKIIEKKQPVAFWCNPISGHNTLYWYLQNLGQGPELLIRYENEEAVDDSQLPKDRFSAERLKGVDSTLKIQPAELGDSAVYLCASSYDRGAVAFFGQGTRLTVV.

This clone was detected a few times. V gene TRBV10-3 combines with J gene TRBJ1-3, with D possibly being TRBD1 (6 bases). The CDR3 length is 18 residues. V was clipped by 0 bases and J by 3 bases, with 18 bases between them. CDR1 is ENHRY and CDR2 is SYGVKD in the germline V gene. The CDR3 protein is CAISESGGDTTYGNTIYF. The CDR3 coding sequence is TGTGCCATCAGTGAGTCGGGGGGGGACACGACTTATGGAAACACCATATATTTT.

The chain links TRBV11-2 to TRBJ2-1, with 11 bases that match TRBD2. The length of the CDR3 is 16 residues. J gave up 4 bases and V 4 bases, and 6 bases lay outside the gene matches. Germline lookup yields CDR1 SGHAT and CDR2 FQNNGV. This CDR3 is CASSSVTSGDYNEQFF. The CDR3 DNA sequence: TGTGCCAGCAGCTCAGTGACTAGCGGGGATTACAATGAGCAGTTCTTC.

This chain joins TRBV3-1 (or the pseudogene TRBV3-2) and TRBJ2-7; 8 nucleotides align to TRBD1. The V gene end was trimmed by 1 base and the J gene end by 5 bases; junction bases not matched to a gene: 4. The CDR3 contains 14 residues. Germline CDR1 is LGHDT and CDR2 is YNNKEL (reference sequence). The DNA for the CDR3 is TGTGCCAGCAGCCAAGGGACAGGGAGGAACGAGCAGTACTTC. Protein product: CASSQGTGRNEQYF.

The chain is built from TRBV9 and TRBJ1-2; 7 positions match TRBD1. Per the germline V gene, CDR1 is SGDLS and CDR2 is YYNGEE. The junction had 15 bases not matched to a gene; V was cut back by 3 bases and J by 4 bases. This CDR3 is built from 17 residues. The CDR3 nucleotides are TGTGCCAGCAGCGGACAGGGAGCTTCCCCTATTATCTATGGCTACACCTTC. This sequence encodes CASSGQGASPIIYGYTF.

This chain uses TRBV3-1 (or the pseudogene TRBV3-2) with TRBJ2-7, with 12 bases matching TRBD2. The CDR3 has 14 residues. Germline CDR1 reads LGHDT; CDR2 reads YNNKEL (reference sequence). V gave up 4 bases and J gave up 5 bases; unmatched junction bases: 3. The CDR3 DNA follows: TGTGCCAGCAGCCCGGGACTAGCGGGCGACGAGCAGTACTTC. Amino acid sequence: CASSPGLAGDEQYF.